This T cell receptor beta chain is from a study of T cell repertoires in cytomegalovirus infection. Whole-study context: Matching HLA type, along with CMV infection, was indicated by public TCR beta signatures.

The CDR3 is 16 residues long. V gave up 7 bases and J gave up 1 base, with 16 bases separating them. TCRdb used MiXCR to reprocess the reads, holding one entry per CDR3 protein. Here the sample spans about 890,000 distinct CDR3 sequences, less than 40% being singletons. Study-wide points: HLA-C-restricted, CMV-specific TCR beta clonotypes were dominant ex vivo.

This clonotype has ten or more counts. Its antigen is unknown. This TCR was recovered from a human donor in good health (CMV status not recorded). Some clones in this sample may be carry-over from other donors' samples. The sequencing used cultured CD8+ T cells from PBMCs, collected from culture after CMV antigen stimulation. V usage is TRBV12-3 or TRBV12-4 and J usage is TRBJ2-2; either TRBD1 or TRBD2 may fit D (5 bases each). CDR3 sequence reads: CASINPGPKNTGELFF. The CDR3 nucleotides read TGTGCCAGCATTAACCCGGGACCGAAGAACACCGGGGAGCTGTTTTTT.